Listed below are T cell receptor beta chains from one sample, sequenced in a study of siplizumab effects on memory and regulatory T cells. TCRdb keeps only in-frame clones here, not all; method: immunoSEQ multiplex PCR. The sample shows around 95,000 clones, 94% of them seen only once. Material: non-Treg CD4+ T cells sorted from blood. The receptors were gathered from a human donor in good health. CDR3s include the opening cysteine and the closing phenylalanine or tryptophan. Fields, in order: D gene, CDR3 length, clone size, V gene, J gene, CDR3 protein, CDR3 DNA. D genes are given only for firm matches. Where a row states a size, it is once, few, many or the class of an expanded clone; other rows omit it.

>NA|15|NA|TRBV7-9|TRBJ2-3
CASSSRDLSTDTQYF
TGTGCCAGCAGCTCTCGGGACCTGAGCACAGATACGCAGTATTTT
>TRBD1|16|NA|TRBV15|TRBJ1-3
CATSQRTGLTGNTIYF
TGTGCCACCAGCCAACGGACAGGGCTAACTGGAAACACCATATATTTT
>TRBD1|12|once|TRBV18|TRBJ2-1
CASSPGQGFGFF
TGTGCCAGCTCACCAGGACAGGGGTTCGGGTTCTTC
>TRBD2|16|NA|TRBV11-2|TRBJ2-1
CASSTLAGGRYNEQFF
TGTGCCAGCAGCACACTAGCGGGAGGGAGGTACAATGAGCAGTTCTTC
>NA|13|NA|TRBV7-9|TRBJ2-2
CASSWEGTGELFF
TGTGCCAGCAGCTGGGAAGGCACCGGGGAGCTGTTTTTT
>NA|12|NA|TRBV7-2|TRBJ2-3
CASRRVSDTQYF
TGTGCCAGCAGACGCGTTTCAGATACGCAGTATTTT
>NA|13|NA|TRBV18|TRBJ1-4
CASSPGMDEKLFF
TGTGCCAGCTCACCAGGGATGGATGAAAAACTGTTTTTT
>TRBD1|14|NA|TRBV10-3|TRBJ1-5
CAISGQGQEQPQHF
TGTGCCATCAGTGGACAGGGACAGGAACAGCCCCAGCATTTT
>TRBD2|18|NA|TRBV19|TRBJ2-3
CASNIGTSGTKRTDTQYF
TGTGCCAGTAATATCGGGACTAGCGGGACCAAGCGCACAGATACGCAGTATTTT
>NA|14|NA|TRBV10-3|TRBJ1-1
CAISESTLNTEAFF
TGTGCCATCAGTGAGAGTACCCTGAACACTGAAGCTTTCTTT
>NA|14|NA|TRBV4-2|TRBJ1-2
CASSQVGGLYGYTF
TGTGCCAGCAGCCAAGTGGGGGGGCTATATGGCTACACCTTC
>TRBD1|15|NA|TRBV13|TRBJ2-2
CASSLVSRGTGELFF
TGTGCCAGCAGCTTAGTGTCCAGGGGGACCGGGGAGCTGTTTTTT
>TRBD2|13|once|TRBV29-1|TRBJ2-7
CSVEDSGGSEQYF
TGCAGCGTCGAAGACTCGGGAGGTAGCGAGCAGTACTTC
>NA|15|NA|TRBV28|TRBJ2-3
CASSLVGLNQGTQYF
TGTGCCAGCAGTTTAGTTGGACTAAACCAAGGTACGCAGTATTTT
>NA|13|NA|TRBV6-1|TRBJ2-3
CASSVEGRNTQYF
TGTGCCAGCAGTGTAGAGGGTCGGAATACGCAGTATTTT
>TRBD1|14|NA|TRBV28|TRBJ1-2
CASRKGTGHYGYTF
TGTGCCAGCAGAAAAGGGACAGGGCACTATGGCTACACCTTC
>NA|13|once|TRBV7-9|TRBJ1-4
CAARRIPNEKLFF
TGTGCCGCGCGCAGGATCCCTAATGAAAAACTGTTTTTT
>NA|20|NA|TRBV4-1|TRBJ1-3
CASSQDRYPGIGASGNTIYF
TGCGCCAGCAGCCAAGATAGATACCCAGGAATAGGGGCGTCTGGAAACACCATATATTTT
>TRBD2|15|NA|TRBV5-1|TRBJ2-1
CASSSGLSSYNEQFF
TGCGCCAGCAGCTCGGGACTAAGCTCCTACAATGAGCAGTTCTTC
>NA|13|NA|TRBV7-2|TRBJ1-2
CASSLGQSYGYTF
TGTGCCAGCAGCTTAGGACAATCTTATGGCTACACCTTC
>TRBD1|15|NA|TRBV19|TRBJ2-3
CASSSGQGDTDTQYF
TGTGCCAGTTCTTCTGGACAGGGGGACACAGATACGCAGTATTTT
>NA|11|NA|TRBV28|TRBJ2-3
CASSLQRTQYF
TGTGCCAGCAGTTTACAACGAACGCAGTATTTT
>NA|15|once|TRBV5-8|TRBJ2-2
CASGIFRGYTGELFF
TGTGCCAGTGGGATTTTTCGGGGCTACACCGGGGAGCTGTTTTTT
>TRBD2|15|NA|TRBV5-1|TRBJ2-3
CASSLAASGGGTQYF
TGCGCCAGCAGCTTGGCCGCTAGCGGGGGAGGTACGCAGTATTTT
>NA|15|NA|TRBV10-3|TRBJ2-7
CAISEGQTGFYEQYF
TGTGCCATCAGTGAAGGACAGACCGGATTCTACGAGCAGTACTTC
>TRBD2|14|NA|TRBV30|TRBJ2-3
CASRVAGGPDTQYF
TGTGCCTCCCGGGTAGCGGGAGGACCAGATACGCAGTATTTT
>NA|13|NA|TRBV2|TRBJ2-5
CASIRGDPETQYF
TGTGCCAGCATCAGAGGGGACCCGGAGACCCAGTACTTC
>NA|11|NA|TRBV2|TRBJ2-1
CASTVYNEQFF
TGTGCCAGTACAGTTTACAATGAGCAGTTCTTC
>TRBD1|15|NA|TRBV4-2|TRBJ2-2
CASSRDRGSGGELFF
TGTGCCAGCAGCCGTGACAGGGGATCAGGCGGGGAGCTGTTTTTT
>NA|17|NA|TRBV6-1|TRBJ1-5
CASSDARTAFSNQPQHF
TGTGCCAGCAGTGATGCCCGGACAGCATTTAGCAATCAGCCCCAGCATTTT
>NA|11|NA|TRBV28|TRBJ2-7
CASARGGEQYF
TGTGCCAGCGCGAGGGGAGGCGAGCAGTACTTC
>TRBD2|16|NA|TRBV5-1|TRBJ2-5
CASSHGTSGRAETQYF
TGCGCCAGCAGTCACGGGACTAGCGGGAGGGCGGAGACCCAGTACTTC
>TRBD1|17|NA|TRBV11-2|TRBJ1-3
CASSSAETGRSGNTIYF
TGTGCCAGCAGCTCGGCAGAGACAGGGCGTTCTGGAAACACCATATATTTT
>NA|13|NA|TRBV6-1|TRBJ2-1
CASSREDYNEQFF
TGTGCCAGCAGCCGCGAGGACTACAATGAGCAGTTCTTC
>NA|15|NA|TRBV6-6|TRBJ2-3
CASSYSTAGQDTQYF
TGTGCCAGCAGTTACTCGACGGCAGGGCAGGATACGCAGTATTTT
>NA|13|NA|TRBV11-2|TRBJ2-1
CASSAGLSNEQFF
TGTGCCAGCAGCGCGGGACTTTCCAATGAGCAGTTCTTC
>TRBD1|16|NA|TRBV6-5|TRBJ2-1
CASSYLLGQGAREQFF
TGTGCCAGCAGTTACCTCTTGGGACAGGGGGCAAGGGAGCAGTTCTTC
>NA|17|NA|TRBV6-1|TRBJ2-2
CASSEQMGITNTGELFF
TGTGCCAGCAGTGAACAGATGGGCATCACGAACACCGGGGAGCTGTTTTTT
>TRBD2|15|NA|TRBV5-1|TRBJ2-5
CASSASGRIQETQYF
TGCGCCAGCAGCGCCAGCGGGAGGATCCAAGAGACCCAGTACTTC
>NA|13|once|TRBV2|TRBJ2-7
CASSFGQSYEQYF
TGTGCCAGCAGTTTTGGTCAATCCTACGAGCAGTACTTC
>NA|11|NA|TRBV27|TRBJ2-3
CASQGADTQYF
TGTGCCAGCCAGGGTGCGGATACGCAGTATTTT